The sequence of this TCR beta chain was determined in a study of blood T cells in healthy people across ages. Through a sample-barcoded 5' primer and a J-beta primer mix, a second PCR was run for roughly 7 to 11 cycles. Each CDR3 protein is one row after TCRdb ran MiXCR on the 5' RACE reads. The sample carries over 500,000 distinct CDR3 sequences, over 40% recorded once. V was shortened by 3 bases and J by 4 bases, with 14 bases between the two germline ends. Per germline, CDR1 KGHSH and CDR2 LQKENI. This CDR3 has 15 amino acids. Sequencing was carried out using blood. The rearrangement links TRBV18 to TRBJ2-3, with D possibly matching TRBD1 (6 bases). The origin of this receptor is a woman older than 75 in good health. In nucleotides, the CDR3 is TGTGCCAGCTCACCCGACAGGCCGGCCGCAGATACGCAGTATTTT. This encodes CASSPDRPAADTQYF.